The sequence of this T cell receptor (beta chain) was determined in a study of tumor T cells in aggressive B-cell lymphoma. Germline CDR1 reads SGHAT; CDR2 reads FQDESV (reference sequence). The CDR3 sequence is 16 residues long. The V segment lost 3 bases and the J segment 9 bases; nucleotides outside the gene matches: 12. Sequenced by immunoSEQ multiplex PCR; TCRdb stores in-frame clones only, minus some. Among about 9,900 clones listed, around 85% were seen once. The rearrangement uses TRBV11-1 and TRBJ2-1; 9 nucleotides match TRBD2. This TCR was recovered from an adult with diffuse large B cell lymphoma. Material: tumor tissue. The CDR3 DNA reads as TGTGCCAGCAGCTTCCAAGCGGGAGGACCCCTTGGTGAGCAGTTCTTC. It is translated as CASSFQAGGPLGEQFF.